This record looks at one T cell receptor (beta chain) sequence and its context. No antigen is known for it. Patients had taken no psychiatric medication, including antidepressants, for at least 8 weeks before enrollment. No major medical conditions, Axis I/II comorbidities, regular medication, or illicit drugs. This entry comes from a study of untreated major depressive disorder. Study findings and constraints: All top five TRBV05-01 clones per subject were private clones. CD4+ T cells from depressed patients used TRBV05-01 (Vbeta 5.1) more often than controls.

Trimming left V 8 bases short and J 0 bases short, with 8 bases between. The germline CDR1 and CDR2 sequences are LGHNA and YNFKEQ. The CDR3 runs 13 residues. TCRdb keeps only in-frame clones here, not all; method: immunoSEQ multiplex PCR. The table has roughly 13,000 clones, over 90% seen once. The sequenced sample was CD4+ T cells from PBMCs. The clonotype was recovered from a man aged 30 to 39 with major depressive disorder. The chain employs TRBV4-2 and TRBJ2-1; tentative D call: TRBD2 (5 bases). DNA of the CDR3: TGTGCCAGCTCGGGGAGCTCCTACAATGAGCAGTTCTTC. It yields the protein CASSGSSYNEQFF.